What follows are 30 T cell receptor beta chains derived from one specimen sequenced in a study of shared clonotypes between healthy human individuals. Only in-frame clones appear in the TCRdb table, and some are missing; sequencing was by immunoSEQ multiplex PCR. This table has about 960,000 clones, about 80% appearing once. The specimen sequenced was memory CD4+ T cells sorted from blood. Subset in this sample: CD45RA-negative fraction. The origin of the receptors is a man younger than 35 in good health.

The chain has TRBV5-5 and TRBJ1-6; TRBD1 might be the D (5 bases). V lost 0 bases to trimming and J lost 10 bases, with 17 bases between them. CDR1 SGHKS and CDR2 YYEKEE come from the germline V gene (reference sequence). CDR3 length: 16 amino acids. The CDR3 protein is CASSLAGDGLRSPLHF. In nucleotides, the CDR3 is TGTGCCAGCAGCTTGGCCGGGGACGGCCTGCGGTCACCCCTCCACTTT.

This chain joins TRBV7-2 and TRBJ1-4; D might be TRBD1 (5 bases). CDR3 length: 15 residues. Per the germline V gene, CDR1 is SGHTA and CDR2 is FQGNSA. Trimming left V 5 bases short and J 8 bases short, with 18 bases between. The CDR3 is CASSPPAGLGEKLFF. The CDR3 DNA sequence: TGTGCCAGCAGCCCCCCGGCGGGGCTGGGAGAAAAACTGTTTTTT. Together with reference TRBV7-2 and TRBJ1-4, the CDR3 gives the full variable domain: GAGVSQSPSNKVTEKGKDVELRCDPISGHTALYWYRQSLGQGLEFLIYFQGNSAPDKSGLPSDRFSAERTGGSVSTLTIQRTQQEDSAVYLCASSPPAGLGEKLFFGSGTQLSVL.

This chain joins TRBV28 and TRBJ1-4; 8 bases line up with TRBD1. Germline CDR1 reads MDHEN; CDR2 reads SYDVKM. J lost 8 bases, V lost 4 bases, and 3 bases had no gene match. The CDR3 extends over 13 amino acids. CDR3 DNA sequence: TGTGCCAGCAGTTCCAACAGGGGGGAAAAACTGTTTTTT. Its translation: CASSSNRGEKLFF.

The genes are TRBV5-1 and TRBJ2-5; the match to TRBD2 covers 13 bases. Per the germline V gene, CDR1 is SGHRS and CDR2 is YFSETQ. The trim removed 4 bases at V and 4 bases at J, leaving 19 bases unmatched. This CDR3 contains 20 residues. The CDR3 here is CASSTKSQEGTSGNRETQYF. In DNA form, the CDR3 reads TGCGCCAGCAGCACTAAGAGCCAAGAGGGGACTAGCGGGAATCGAGAGACCCAGTACTTC.

The rearrangement joins TRBV25-1 to TRBJ2-2; 12 bases map to TRBD2. There are 16 residues in the CDR3. V lost 2 bases to trimming and J lost 8 bases; unmatched junction nucleotides: 6. Germline loops: CDR1 MGHDK, CDR2 SYGVNS. CDR3 sequence (DNA): TGTGCCAGCAGTGAAATCGTAACTAGCGGGAGGGGGGAGCTGTTTTTT. Protein product: CASSEIVTSGRGELFF.

The J gene is TRBJ2-7, the V gene TRBV11-2; TRBD1 aligns across 7 bases. The CDR3 is made up of 12 amino acids. V trimming: 3 bases; J trimming: 5 bases; junction bases outside the gene matches: 1. CDR1 and CDR2 (germline): SGHAT, FQNNGV. The CDR3 coding sequence is TGTGCCAGCAGCTTGACAGGGAACGAGCAGTACTTC. It specifies CASSLTGNEQYF.

The chain has TRBV18 and TRBJ2-3; no clear D. The CDR3 has 13 residues. Germline CDR1 reads KGHSH; CDR2 reads LQKENI. V lost 3 bases, J lost 2 bases, and 6 bases lay in between. CDR3 region: CASSPLNTDTQYF. For the CDR3, the DNA is TGTGCCAGCTCACCGCTCAACACAGATACGCAGTATTTT.

This sequence joins TRBV7-9 and TRBJ1-3; the D is unclear. V lost 1 base, J lost 0 bases, and 4 bases lay in between. Germline V gives CDR1 SEHNR, CDR2 FQNEAQ (reference sequence). This CDR3 has 14 amino acids. The CDR3 DNA is TGTGCCAGCAGCTTAGACGGCTCTGGAAACACCATATATTTT. Translating gives CASSLDGSGNTIYF.

With regard to this clone: A much larger clone lies one base from this, so it may be a read error. Distinct nucleotide sequences in the sample also encode this CDR3. The rearrangement uses TRBV6-6 and TRBJ2-7; D not resolved. Looked up from germline, CDR1 is MNHNY and CDR2 is SVGAGI (reference sequence). V was trimmed by 2 bases and J by 3 bases, leaving 2 bases between them. The CDR3 runs to 11 residues. The CDR3 nucleotides are TGTGCCAGCAGTTACAACTACGAGCAGTACTTC. This translates into CASSYNYEQYF.

The chain uses TRBV6-1 and TRBJ2-2; no firm D call. Germline CDR1 MNHNS, CDR2 SASEGT. This CDR3 has 12 amino acids. Deletions cut 11 bases from V and 7 bases from J, with 14 bases between. CDR3 residues: CACERARGELFF. The CDR3 bases are TGTGCCTGCGAAAGAGCTCGCGGGGAGCTGTTTTTT.

This clone has a single count. The chain joins TRBV7-2 to TRBJ2-2; D unclear. V lost 4 bases and J lost 1, with 13 bases in between. The CDR3 has 16 residues. Germline loops: CDR1 SGHTA, CDR2 FQGNSA. The CDR3 bases are TGTGCCAGCAGCTCAGGTCGGACCCTGAACACCGGGGAGCTGTTTTTT. Its translation is CASSSGRTLNTGELFF. Together with reference TRBV7-2 and TRBJ2-2, the CDR3 gives the full variable domain: GAGVSQSPSNKVTEKGKDVELRCDPISGHTALYWYRQSLGQGLEFLIYFQGNSAPDKSGLPSDRFSAERTGGSVSTLTIQRTQQEDSAVYLCASSSGRTLNTGELFFGEGSRLTVL.

J is TRBJ2-7 and V is TRBV7-2; 7 nucleotides match TRBD2. Germline-derived CDR1 and CDR2 are SGHTA and FQGNSA. Losses at the gene ends were 5 bases for V and 4 bases for J; bases not matched to a gene: 8. The CDR3 runs to 14 residues. CDR3 in DNA: TGTGCCAGCAGCCCCATGGGCGGGAGTTACGAGCAGTACTTC. Translated: CASSPMGGSYEQYF.

V and J are TRBV5-4 and TRBJ1-6; no clear D. The V end was cut by 4 bases, the J end by 14 bases, with 16 bases between. Germline CDR1 reads SGHNT; CDR2 reads YYREEE (reference sequence). There are 13 residues in the CDR3. This CDR3 reads CASSRNDISTLHF. CDR3 nucleotide sequence: TGTGCCAGCAGCCGGAACGACATTTCCACCCTCCACTTT.

The chain is built from TRBV6-4 and TRBJ1-1, with 7 bases that match TRBD1. CDR1 is MRHNA and CDR2 is SNTAGT in the germline V gene. The ends lost 0 bases at V and 3 bases at J; junction bases unmatched: 19. CDR3 length equals 20 residues. CDR3 DNA: TGTGCCAGCAGTGACTCCACCGGACAGGAGATTTATGAAACGGACACTGAAGCTTTCTTT. Its translation is CASSDSTGQEIYETDTEAFF.

The V call is TRBV19, the J call TRBJ2-6; D is tentatively TRBD1 or TRBD2 (5 bases each). The CDR3 runs to 16 residues. Germline V gene sequence: CDR1 LNHDA, CDR2 SQIVND (reference sequence). V was cut by 3 bases and J by 2 bases, with 11 bases left in between. Here the CDR3 DNA reads TGTGCCAGTAGTATTAATTGGGGGACTGGGGCCAACGTCCTGACTTTC. Translated: CASSINWGTGANVLTF.

This chain joins TRBV9 and TRBJ1-1; D gene ambiguous. The V end lost 4 bases, the J end lost 1 base, and 14 bases lay between the germline ends. This CDR3 has 15 residues. The germline gives CDR1 SGDLS, CDR2 YYNGEE. The CDR3 here is CASSPRPGGNTEAFF. The CDR3 nucleotides read TGTGCCAGCAGCCCCCGACCCGGAGGGAACACTGAAGCTTTCTTT. The full variable domain, rest sourced from reference TRBV9 and TRBJ1-1, is DSGVTQTPKHLITATGQRVTLRCSPRSGDLSVYWYQQSLDQGLQFLIQYYNGEERAKGNILERFSAQQFPDLHSELNLSSLELGDSALYFCASSPRPGGNTEAFFGQGTRLTVV.

Only one count was recorded for this clone. The chain carries TRBV5-1 and TRBJ1-1, with D hard to call. Between the trimmed V and J ends, which lost 0 bases and 9 bases, there was a span of 12 bases. CDR3 length equals 13 residues. CDR1 SGHRS and CDR2 YFSETQ come from the germline V gene. The CDR3 DNA reads TGCGCCAGCAGCTTGGCCGCGGCAGATCAAGCTTTCTTT. It translates to CASSLAAADQAFF.

V is TRBV7-2 and J is TRBJ1-5; TRBD1 is a possible D gene (6 bases). V was cut by 3 bases and J by 4 bases, with 13 bases left in between. The CDR3 totals 15 residues. Germline V gene data show CDR1 as SGHTA and CDR2 as FQGNSA. CDR3 sequence: CASSFDGGLNQPQHF. CDR3 bases: TGTGCCAGCAGCTTTGACGGGGGCTTGAATCAGCCCCAGCATTTT.

The V gene is TRBV7-9, the J gene TRBJ2-2, with D tentatively TRBD2 (6 bases). V dropped 5 bases and J dropped 9 bases, with 16 bases sitting between them. CDR1 is SEHNR and CDR2 is FQNEAQ in the germline V gene (reference sequence). The CDR3 loop spans 14 amino acids. CDR3 nucleotide sequence: TGTGCCAGCAGCCCCCTAGGCGGGGTCAGGGAGCTGTTTTTT. This encodes CASSPLGGVRELFF. The variable domain in full, completed from reference TRBV7-9 and TRBJ2-2, reads DTGVSQNPRHKITKRGQNVTFRCDPISEHNRLYWYRQTLGQGPEFLTYFQNEAQLEKSRLLSDRFSAERPKGSFSTLEIQRTEQGDSAMYLCASSPLGGVRELFFGEGSRLTVL.

The chain links TRBV30 to TRBJ2-3, with 8 bases aligning to TRBD1. V was pared by 3 bases and J by 2 bases, with 4 bases of the junction left unmatched. The CDR3 runs 14 residues. In germline, CDR1 is GTSNPN, CDR2 SVGIG (reference sequence). The CDR3 protein is CAWSPGGPTDTQYF. CDR3 DNA: TGTGCCTGGAGCCCAGGGGGCCCCACAGATACGCAGTATTTT.

The chain joins TRBV2 to TRBJ1-2, with 10 bases fitting TRBD1. Germline assignment: CDR1 SNHLY and CDR2 FYNNEI. With V trimmed by 0 bases and J by 7 bases, 2 bases remained unmatched. This CDR3 is 14 amino acids long. The CDR3 loop reads CASSEARDRGGYTF. Here the CDR3 DNA reads TGTGCCAGCAGTGAAGCGAGGGACAGGGGTGGCTACACCTTC.

This chain joins TRBV2 and TRBJ1-6, with D unresolved. Per germline, CDR1 SNHLY and CDR2 FYNNEI. The CDR3 covers 11 residues. V lost 3 bases and J lost 6, with 0 bases in between. The CDR3 nucleotides read TGTGCCAGCAGTGATAATTCACCCCTCCACTTT. Encoded protein: CASSDNSPLHF.

CDR3 in amino acids: CASSRVLKSSYNEQFF. The CDR3 bases are TGCGCCAGCAGCCGAGTACTCAAGAGCTCCTACAATGAGCAGTTCTTC. V usage is TRBV4-1 and J usage is TRBJ2-1; D is unresolved. The germline V gene has CDR1 MGHRA and CDR2 YSYEKL. The V gene lost 4 bases and the J gene lost 0 bases, with 13 bases spanning the gap. The CDR3 is 16 residues long.

The J gene is TRBJ1-2, the V gene TRBV2; D might be TRBD1 (5 bases). CDR1 and CDR2 (germline): SNHLY, FYNNEI. The CDR3 covers 11 residues. Trimming cost V 6 bases and J 7 bases, with 9 bases left between them. CDR3 coding DNA: TGTGCCAGCAGGGGGGAAAGTGGCTACACCTTC. It is translated as CASRGESGYTF.

This chain joins TRBV2 and TRBJ1-1; D is uncertain. CDR1 and CDR2 (germline): SNHLY, FYNNEI. The CDR3 sequence is 11 residues long. The ends were cut back, 7 bases at V and 11 bases at J, with 14 bases in the middle. The CDR3 nucleotides are TGTGCCAGCATTATCAAGGGAGGGGCTTTCTTT. Translating gives CASIIKGGAFF.

The chain has TRBV5-6 and TRBJ2-5; D gene uncertain. The J call may be wrong; the DNA end is better matched by TRBJ2-7. Germline-derived CDR1 and CDR2 are SGHDT and YYEEEE. This CDR3 is built from 13 residues. CDR3 sequence (DNA): TGTGCCAGCAGCTTGGAGTCCTACTACGAGCAGTACTTC. Translated, it gives CASSLESYYEQYF.

The J gene is TRBJ2-5, the V gene TRBV29-1; D is unresolved. Germline loops: CDR1 SQVTM, CDR2 ANQGSEA. This CDR3 region has 12 residues. Trimming removed 4 bases from V and 3 bases from J, with 9 bases in between. The CDR3 protein is CSVGQTKETQYF. CDR3 nucleotides: TGCAGCGTTGGGCAGACAAAAGAGACCCAGTACTTC.

This clone was seen more than once but under ten times. This chain joins TRBV10-3 and TRBJ1-3; tentatively, D is TRBD1 (5 bases). CDR3 length: 11 residues. CDR1 ENHRY and CDR2 SYGVKD come from the germline V gene. With 6 bases removed from V and 6 bases from J, the gap between germline ends came to 6 bases. Here the CDR3 DNA reads TGTGCCATCAGACAGGAAAACACCATATATTTT. Translated, it gives CAIRQENTIYF.

On this clone: The sample holds other DNA sequences that translate to the same CDR3. CDR3 nucleotide sequence: TGTGCCAGCAGCGTAAGCGGGTCCTACAATGAGCAGTTCTTC. Translating gives CASSVSGSYNEQFF. The rearrangement links TRBV9 to TRBJ2-1; D is possibly TRBD2 (6 bases). This CDR3 has 14 amino acids. From germline, CDR1 is SGDLS and CDR2 YYNGEE. The germline V and J ends were trimmed by 1 base and 1 base, with 6 bases remaining between them.

The chain couples TRBV11-2 to TRBJ2-3; weak D call: TRBD2 (5 bases). The V end was cut by 5 bases, the J end by 2 bases, with 14 bases between. Germline V gives CDR1 SGHAT, CDR2 FQNNGV. The CDR3 has 15 residues. In nucleotides, the CDR3 is TGTGCCAGCAGCCGACCGGGATCCTACACAGATACGCAGTATTTT. Its protein product is CASSRPGSYTDTQYF. The variable domain in full, completed from reference TRBV11-2 and TRBJ2-3, reads EAGVAQSPRYKIIEKRQSVAFWCNPISGHATLYWYQQILGQGPKLLIQFQNNGVVDDSQLPKDRFSAERLKGVDSTLKIQPAKLEDSAVYLCASSRPGSYTDTQYFGPGTRLTVL.